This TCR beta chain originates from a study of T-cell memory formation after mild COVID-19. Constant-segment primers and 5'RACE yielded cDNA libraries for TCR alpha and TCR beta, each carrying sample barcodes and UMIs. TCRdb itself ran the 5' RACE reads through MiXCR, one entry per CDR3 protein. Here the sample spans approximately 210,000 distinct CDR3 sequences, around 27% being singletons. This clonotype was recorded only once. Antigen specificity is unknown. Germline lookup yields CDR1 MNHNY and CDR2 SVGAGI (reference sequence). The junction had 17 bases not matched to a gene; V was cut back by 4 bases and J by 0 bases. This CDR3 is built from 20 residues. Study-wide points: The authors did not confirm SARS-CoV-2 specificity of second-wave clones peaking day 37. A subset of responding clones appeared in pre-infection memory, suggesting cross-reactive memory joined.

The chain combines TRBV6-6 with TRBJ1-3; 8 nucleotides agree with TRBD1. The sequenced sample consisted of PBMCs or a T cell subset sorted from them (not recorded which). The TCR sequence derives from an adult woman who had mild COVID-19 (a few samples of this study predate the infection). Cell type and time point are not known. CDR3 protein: CASSSLRPPDREHSGNTIYF. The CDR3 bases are TGTGCCAGCAGTTCCCTCCGCCCTCCGGACAGGGAACACTCTGGAAACACCATATATTTT.